This T cell receptor (beta chain) is drawn from a study of T cell responses to AZD1222 COVID-19 vaccine. Per the germline V gene, CDR1 is WNHNN and CDR2 is SYGVQD (reference sequence). This CDR3 is 15 amino acids long. Trimming shortened V by 5 bases and J by 0 bases, and 12 bases separated the two germline ends. A note on this clone: The antigen remains undetermined.

General study findings and limits: Most donors were white British, females outnumbered males, and clonal diversity was possibly underestimated.

The method was immunoSEQ multiplex PCR; TCRdb's version includes in-frame clones alone and lacks a portion of them. Of roughly 150,000 clones in the sample, around 91% were seen once. Sequencing was performed on peripheral blood, taken on day 0 of AZD1222 vaccination. V is TRBV10-1 and J is TRBJ2-3; the D gene is possibly TRBD1 (6 bases). The sequence derives from an adult in good health. CDR3 protein: CASSTSGASTDTQYF. Here the CDR3 DNA reads TGCGCCAGCAGTACATCAGGGGCCAGCACAGATACGCAGTATTTT.